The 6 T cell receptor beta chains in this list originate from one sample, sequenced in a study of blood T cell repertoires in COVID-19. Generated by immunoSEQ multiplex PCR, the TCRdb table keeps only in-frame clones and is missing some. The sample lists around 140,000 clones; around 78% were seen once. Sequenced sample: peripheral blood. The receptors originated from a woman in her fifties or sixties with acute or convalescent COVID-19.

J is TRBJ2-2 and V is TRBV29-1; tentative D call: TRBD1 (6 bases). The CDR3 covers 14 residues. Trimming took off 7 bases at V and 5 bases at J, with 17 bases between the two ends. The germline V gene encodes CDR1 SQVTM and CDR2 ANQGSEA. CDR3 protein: CSGGPTGDTGELFF. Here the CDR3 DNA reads TGCAGCGGCGGACCGACAGGTGATACCGGGGAGCTGTTTTTT.

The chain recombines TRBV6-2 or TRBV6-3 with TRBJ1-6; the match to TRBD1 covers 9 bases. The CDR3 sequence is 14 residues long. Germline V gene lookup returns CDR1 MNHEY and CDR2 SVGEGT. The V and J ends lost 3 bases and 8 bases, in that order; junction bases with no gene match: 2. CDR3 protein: CASSYRTGDSPLHF. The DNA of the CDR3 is TGTGCCAGCAGTTATCGGACAGGGGATTCACCCCTCCACTTT.

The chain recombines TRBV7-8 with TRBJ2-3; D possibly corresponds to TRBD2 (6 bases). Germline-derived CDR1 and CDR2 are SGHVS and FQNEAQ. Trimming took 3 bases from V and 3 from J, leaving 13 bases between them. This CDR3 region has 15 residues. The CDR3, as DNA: TGTGCCAGCAGCTTGCCGGGGGAGATGACAGATACGCAGTATTTT. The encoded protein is CASSLPGEMTDTQYF.

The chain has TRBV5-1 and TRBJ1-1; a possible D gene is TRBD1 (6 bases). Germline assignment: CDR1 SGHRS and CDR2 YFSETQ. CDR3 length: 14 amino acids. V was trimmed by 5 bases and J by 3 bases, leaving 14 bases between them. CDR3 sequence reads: CASSLDRRYTEAFF. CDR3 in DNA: TGCGCCAGCAGTTTAGACAGGCGCTACACTGAAGCTTTCTTT. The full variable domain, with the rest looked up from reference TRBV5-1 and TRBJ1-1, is KAGVTQTPRYLIKTRGQQVTLSCSPISGHRSVSWYQQTPGQGLQFLFEYFSETQRNKGNFPGRFSGRQFSNSRSEMNVSTLELGDSALYLCASSLDRRYTEAFFGQGTRLTVV.

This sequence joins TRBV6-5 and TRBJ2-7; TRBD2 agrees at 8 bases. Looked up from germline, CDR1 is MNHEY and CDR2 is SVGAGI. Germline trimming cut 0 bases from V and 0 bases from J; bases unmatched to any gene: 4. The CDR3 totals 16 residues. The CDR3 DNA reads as TGTGCCAGCAGTTACTCGCCTAGCGGGTACTCCTACGAGCAGTACTTC. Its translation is CASSYSPSGYSYEQYF.

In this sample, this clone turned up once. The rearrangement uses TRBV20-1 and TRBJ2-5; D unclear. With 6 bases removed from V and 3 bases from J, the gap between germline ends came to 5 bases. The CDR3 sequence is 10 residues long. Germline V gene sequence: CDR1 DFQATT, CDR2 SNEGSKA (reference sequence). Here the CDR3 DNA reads TGCAGTGCCAGGAAAGAGACCCAGTACTTC. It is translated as CSARKETQYF.